These 18 T cell receptor beta chains came from one sample sequenced in a study of T cell changes during pregnancy in multiple sclerosis (dated by TCRdb to the late 2010s). The library relied on the immunoSEQ multiplex PCR assay. The source is immuneACCESS, and TCRdb retained only in-frame sequences with V and J called. Part of the clones is not carried over; for the studies checked, unresolved V genes explain less than half of this, and the remainder is unexplained. Across this sample there are 45,000 to 55,000 clones, with 88% seen only once. The ten largest clones add up to 1% to 1.5% of the sample. The sequencing here drew on CD4+ T cells from peripheral blood mononuclear cells, taken in the second trimester of pregnancy. The receptors here all came from a female donor with multiple sclerosis, enrolled in a pregnancy study.

J is TRBJ2-7 and V is TRBV10-2, with 8 bases matching TRBD2. Germline CDR1 reads WSHSY; CDR2 reads SAAADI. CDR3 length equals 15 residues. V shed 7 bases, J shed 1 base, and the junction held 9 bases outside the gene matches. CDR3 nucleotides: TGCGCCAGCACCTCGGGTAGCGGGAAATCCTACGAGCAGTACTTC. The encoded protein is CASTSGSGKSYEQYF.

The chain employs TRBV18 and TRBJ2-2, with 9 bases aligning to TRBD1. Trimming at V came to 4 bases and at J to 5 bases, leaving 8 bases not matched to a gene. The CDR3 covers 16 residues. From germline, CDR1 is KGHSH and CDR2 LQKENI. CDR3 sequence (DNA): TGTGCCAGCTCACTATCCGGGACAGGGTCTACCGGGGAGCTGTTTTTT. Translation gives CASSLSGTGSTGELFF.

The chain joins TRBV4-3 to TRBJ2-5; D call uncertain. CDR3 length: 13 amino acids. Per the germline V gene, CDR1 is LGHNA and CDR2 is YSLEER. Deletions cut 3 bases from V and 5 bases from J, with 10 bases between. CDR3 sequence reads: CASSQALLETQYF. CDR3 nucleotide sequence: TGCGCCAGCAGCCAGGCCCTTCTGGAGACCCAGTACTTC.

The V call is TRBV5-4, the J call TRBJ2-7, with 13 bases identical to TRBD2. The CDR3 loop spans 16 amino acids. From germline, CDR1 is SGHNT and CDR2 YYREEE (reference sequence). V trimming: 5 bases; J trimming: 1 base; junction bases outside the gene matches: 6. CDR3 region: CASRLTSGRASYEQYF. As DNA, the CDR3 is TGTGCCAGCAGACTTACTAGCGGGAGGGCTTCCTACGAGCAGTACTTC.

The rearrangement uses TRBV18 and TRBJ1-1, with no clear D. The CDR3 covers 13 residues. The germline CDR1 and CDR2 sequences are KGHSH and LQKENI. Trimming shortened V by 3 bases and J by 7 bases, and 12 bases separated the two germline ends. The CDR3 protein is CASSPNRESEAFF. In DNA form, the CDR3 reads TGTGCCAGCTCACCGAACAGAGAGAGTGAAGCTTTCTTT.

The chain uses TRBV28 and TRBJ2-3; no reliable D call. Germline CDR1 and CDR2: MDHEN and SYDVKM. The CDR3 runs to 14 residues. V was pared by 5 bases and J by 11 bases, with 20 bases between. Written as DNA, the CDR3 is TGTGCCAGCAGTAAAGGAGTGGGTGATCCGGGGCAGTATTTT. Protein: CASSKGVGDPGQYF.

A single count supports this clone. The genes are TRBV5-6 and TRBJ2-3; weak D call: TRBD2 (5 bases). The V end lost 2 bases, the J end lost 4 bases, and 11 bases lay between the germline ends. The length of the CDR3 is 14 residues. The germline gives CDR1 SGHDT, CDR2 YYEEEE. The CDR3 sequence is CASSFRWGADTQYF. CDR3 DNA: TGTGCCAGCAGCTTTCGGTGGGGAGCAGATACGCAGTATTTT. The full variable domain, with the rest looked up from reference TRBV5-6 and TRBJ2-3, is DAGVTQSPTHLIKTRGQQVTLRCSPKSGHDTVSWYQQALGQGPQFIFQYYEEEERQRGNFPDRFSGHQFPNYSSELNVNALLLGDSALYLCASSFRWGADTQYFGPGTRLTVL.

As concerns this clone: The sample has other DNA sequences that encode this CDR3 too. The rearrangement links TRBV20-1 to TRBJ1-3; D unclear. The germline gives CDR1 DFQATT, CDR2 SNEGSKA (reference sequence). Trimming pared 3 bases from V and 4 bases from J, leaving 4 bases between. CDR3 length: 11 amino acids. The CDR3 region is CSARTGNTIYF. CDR3 coding DNA: TGCAGTGCTAGGACAGGAAACACCATATATTTT.

The chain recombines TRBV10-1 with TRBJ2-1; D is perhaps TRBD1 (5 bases). Germline V CDR1 and CDR2: WNHNN, SYGVQD (reference sequence). The ends were cut back, 3 bases at V and 2 bases at J, with 11 bases in the middle. The CDR3 has 15 amino acids. The CDR3 coding sequence is TGCGCCAGCAGTGAAAGGCAGGGAACCTACAATGAGCAGTTCTTC. Translation gives CASSERQGTYNEQFF.

The genes are TRBV14 and TRBJ1-1, with 8 nucleotides matching TRBD1. CDR1 is SGHDN, CDR2 FVKESK, per germline. V gave up 3 bases and J gave up 10 bases; unmatched junction bases: 4. This CDR3 contains 12 residues. The CDR3 DNA reads TGTGCCAGCAGCCAGCAGGGGGCTGGAGCTTTCTTT. It specifies CASSQQGAGAFF.

CDR3 bases: TGTGCCAGCAGCTCCGGGACTAGCGGGAGGGTCCTTCGGAATGAGCAGTTCTTC. This gives the protein CASSSGTSGRVLRNEQFF. V gene TRBV7-9 combines with J gene TRBJ2-1, with 16 bases aligning to TRBD2. The germline CDR1 and CDR2 sequences are SEHNR and FQNEAQ (reference sequence). With V trimmed by 4 bases and J by 7 bases, 10 bases remained unmatched. This CDR3 has 18 amino acids.

In DNA, the CDR3 is TGCGCCAGCAGCTCCTCAAGAGGGACAACTACTGGGGCCAACGTCCTGACTTTC. Amino acid sequence: CASSSSRGTTTGANVLTF. The V gene is TRBV5-1, the J gene TRBJ2-6, with a weak D call TRBD1 (6 bases). V lost 3 bases to trimming and J lost 2 bases, with 18 bases between them. Germline CDR1 reads SGHRS; CDR2 reads YFSETQ. The CDR3 sequence is 18 residues long.

The chain links TRBV10-3 to TRBJ2-1; TRBD1 matches 8 bases. This CDR3 spans 13 amino acids. From germline, CDR1 is ENHRY and CDR2 SYGVKD. V dropped 3 bases and J dropped 15; count of bases not matched to a gene: 10. The CDR3 loop reads CAISENPGGLGFF. DNA for the CDR3: TGTGCCATCAGTGAAAACCCAGGGGGCTTAGGGTTCTTC.

The chain links TRBV19 to TRBJ2-3, with 8 bases fitting TRBD1. This CDR3 is built from 16 residues. Trimming removed 1 base from V and 2 bases from J; junction bases left unmatched: 5. CDR1 and CDR2 (germline): LNHDA, SQIVND (reference sequence). CDR3 in DNA: TGTGCCAGTAGTATAGGGGGGACAGGAAACACAGATACGCAGTATTTT. It is translated as CASSIGGTGNTDTQYF. The complete variable domain, with remaining parts taken from reference TRBV19 and TRBJ2-3, reads DGGITQSPKYLFRKEGQNVTLSCEQNLNHDAMYWYRQDPGQGLRLIYYSQIVNDFQKGDIAEGYSVSREKKESFPLTVTSAQKNPTAFYLCASSIGGTGNTDTQYFGPGTRLTVL.

The chain recombines TRBV4-2 with TRBJ2-1; 9 nucleotides align to TRBD2. V shed 8 bases, J shed 2 bases, and the junction held 4 bases outside the gene matches. Germline values: CDR1 LGHNA, CDR2 YNFKEQ. The CDR3 sequence is 14 residues long. CDR3 coding DNA: TGTGCCAGCCGTGCTAGCGGGACCTACAATGAGCAGTTCTTC. Its translation is CASRASGTYNEQFF.

The V call is TRBV5-4, the J call TRBJ2-3; 15 nucleotides match TRBD2. The CDR3 spans 17 residues. Germline trimming cut 3 bases from V and 6 bases from J; bases unmatched to any gene: 8. In germline, CDR1 is SGHNT, CDR2 YYREEE (reference sequence). CDR3 protein: CASSSGTSGRRLDTQYF. DNA of the CDR3: TGTGCCAGCAGCTCCGGGACTAGCGGGAGGCGACTTGATACGCAGTATTTT.

The rearrangement joins TRBV19 to TRBJ2-5; the D gene is possibly TRBD1 (5 bases). Germline values: CDR1 LNHDA, CDR2 SQIVND (reference sequence). V shed 3 bases and J shed 5 bases, with 13 bases lying between them. The CDR3 has 14 residues. The CDR3 region is CASSIRSGSETQYF. The CDR3 bases are TGTGCCAGTAGTATTAGGTCAGGGTCGGAGACCCAGTACTTC.

The chain recombines TRBV29-1 with TRBJ1-3; no clear D. The CDR3 is 12 residues long. Trimming stripped 4 bases from V and 0 bases from J, with 4 bases between. Germline CDR1 and CDR2: SQVTM and ANQGSEA. CDR3 bases: TGCAGCGTTGGACTCTCTGGAAACACCATATATTTT. Translated, it gives CSVGLSGNTIYF.